A selection of T cell receptor beta chains follows, all from one sample in a study of beta chain features in type 1 diabetes. Clones were sequenced by immunoSEQ multiplex PCR, and TCRdb holds only the in-frame ones, with some missing. Of roughly 400,000 clones in the sample, approximately 15% were seen once. The sample taken for sequencing was naive CD4+ T cells from blood. The origin of the receptors is a woman between 18 and 29 years old in good health. CDR3s include the opening cysteine and the closing phenylalanine or tryptophan. Each record gives: V gene, D gene, CDR3 length, clone size, J gene, CDR3 protein, CDR3 DNA. A D gene is named only where the DNA matches it firmly. Only some rows state a clone size, as once, few, many or a class for expanded clones.

TRBV4-1,.,17,.,TRBJ2-1,CASSQGPRVSAYNEQFF,TGCGCCAGCAGCCAAGGACCTAGAGTTTCGGCCTACAATGAGCAGTTCTTC
TRBV5-1,TRBD2,17,few,TRBJ2-5,CASSLRGRGEIQETQYF,TGCGCCAGCAGCTTGCGCGGGAGGGGGGAAATCCAAGAGACCCAGTACTTC
TRBV11-2,.,16,few,TRBJ2-6,CASRPRTGTGANVLTF,TGTGCCAGCAGGCCGCGGACGGGGACTGGGGCCAACGTCCTGACTTTC
TRBV7-7,.,13,few,TRBJ2-1,CASSLVWKREQFF,TGTGCCAGCAGCTTAGTATGGAAGCGAGAGCAGTTCTTC
TRBV19,.,14,.,TRBJ1-5,CASSIDQWNQPQHF,TGTGCCAGTAGTATAGATCAGTGGAATCAGCCCCAGCATTTT
TRBV5-1,.,14,.,TRBJ2-5,CASSLNRDMETQYF,TGCGCCAGCAGCCTAAACAGGGATATGGAGACCCAGTACTTC
TRBV25-1,.,14,few,TRBJ1-2,CASTPSTGNYGYTF,TGTGCCAGCACCCCCTCCACAGGGAACTATGGCTACACCTTC
TRBV30,.,12,.,TRBJ2-7,CAYRRDTYEQYF,TGTGCCTACCGCCGGGACACCTACGAGCAGTACTTC
TRBV21-1,.,17,few,TRBJ2-5,CASSKVATGTEQETQYF,.
TRBV7-2,.,15,few,TRBJ2-7,CASSFVTGKGYEQYF,TGTGCCAGCAGCTTCGTAACAGGGAAGGGCTACGAGCAGTACTTC
TRBV29-1,TRBD1,15,few,TRBJ1-3,CSVGTTGGFGNTIYF,TGCAGCGTTGGGACCACAGGGGGCTTTGGAAACACCATATATTTT
TRBV2,TRBD1,14,.,TRBJ1-2,CASSAQGARYGYTF,TGTGCCAGCAGCGCACAGGGGGCTCGTTATGGCTACACCTTC
TRBV18,.,13,.,TRBJ2-7,CASSPDRTYEQYF,TGTGCCAGCTCACCAGACAGGACGTACGAGCAGTACTTC
TRBV27,TRBD1,15,few,TRBJ2-1,CASSRSGTGYNEQFF,TGTGCCAGCAGCCGATCCGGGACAGGATACAATGAGCAGTTCTTC
TRBV29-1,.,11,few,TRBJ1-4,CSGGDNEKLFF,TGCAGCGGGGGAGATAATGAAAAACTGTTTTTT
TRBV6-6,.,15,.,TRBJ1-3,CASREVGGSGNTIYF,TGTGCCAGCAGAGAAGTAGGGGGTTCTGGAAACACCATATATTTT
TRBV30,.,14,few,TRBJ2-5,CAWSVRRGQETQYF,TGTGCCTGGAGTGTACGGCGGGGCCAAGAGACCCAGTACTTC
TRBV6-6,.,13,few,TRBJ2-5,CASTRYSLETQYF,TGTGCCAGCACTAGATATAGTTTAGAGACCCAGTACTTC
TRBV11-2,TRBD2,15,few,TRBJ2-3,CASSFLAGFTDTQYF,TGTGCCAGCAGCTTTTTAGCGGGATTTACAGATACGCAGTATTTT
TRBV7-2,.,15,.,TRBJ1-3,CASSPRRFSGNTIYF,TGTGCCAGCAGCCCACGGCGGTTTTCTGGAAACACCATATATTTT
TRBV29-1,TRBD1,15,few,TRBJ2-1,CSGKGGRVGYNEQFF,TGCAGCGGGAAAGGGGGCAGGGTGGGCTACAATGAGCAGTTCTTC
TRBV6-1,TRBD1,14,.,TRBJ2-7,CASSGDRVRGEQYF,TGTGCCAGCAGTGGAGACAGGGTAAGGGGTGAGCAGTACTTC
TRBV2,.,14,few,TRBJ2-1,CASKEGRSYNEQFF,TGTGCCAGCAAGGAGGGTCGCTCCTACAATGAGCAGTTCTTC
TRBV29-1,TRBD1,14,.,TRBJ1-2,CSVSPGQGRYGYTF,TGCAGCGTTAGCCCGGGACAGGGGCGGTATGGCTACACCTTC
TRBV18,.,14,.,TRBJ1-1,CASSPPGVGTEAFF,TGTGCCAGCTCACCACCCGGGGTTGGCACTGAAGCTTTCTTT